These 18 T cell receptor beta chains share one sample of origin, sequenced in a study of CD4+ T cells in melanoma. The data were produced by immunoSEQ multiplex PCR, yet TCRdb's version contains in-frame clones alone and is incomplete. The sample consists of about 140,000 clones, around nine tenths of them appearing once. These receptors were taken from a human donor with melanoma.

This chain uses TRBV5-4 with TRBJ2-6; D gene unclear. The CDR3 has 13 amino acids. The V end lost 6 bases, the J end lost 4 bases, and 8 bases lay between the germline ends. Per germline, CDR1 SGHNT and CDR2 YYREEE (reference sequence). Here the CDR3 reads CASKLSGANVLTF. CDR3 sequence (DNA): TGTGCCAGCAAACTCTCCGGGGCCAACGTCCTGACTTTC.

The rearrangement uses TRBV11-2 and TRBJ2-5; perhaps TRBD2 as D (5 bases). The V gene's germline CDR1 is SGHAT and CDR2 FQNNGV. This CDR3 spans 14 amino acids. V lost 1 base, J lost 5 bases, and 11 bases lay in between. CDR3 protein: CASSLAGDRETQYF. CDR3 nucleotide sequence: TGTGCCAGCAGCTTAGCCGGGGATCGGGAGACCCAGTACTTC.

V and J are TRBV2 and TRBJ2-5; tentative D call: TRBD2 (7 bases). CDR1 is SNHLY, CDR2 FYNNEI, per germline. The CDR3 extends over 14 amino acids. Trimming removed 4 bases from V and 5 bases from J, with 14 bases in between. Here the CDR3 DNA reads TGTGCCAGCAGTGTGAGGGGGGGCCAGGAGACCCAGTACTTC. Translating gives CASSVRGGQETQYF. The full variable domain, completed using reference TRBV2 and TRBJ2-5, is EPEVTQTPSHQVTQMGQEVILRCVPISNHLYFYWYRQILGQKVEFLVSFYNNEISEKSEIFDDQFSVERPDGSNFTLKIRSTKLEDSAMYFCASSVRGGQETQYFGPGTRLLVL.

This clone was observed once. V gene TRBV19 combines with J gene TRBJ1-2; TRBD1 is a possible D gene (5 bases). The CDR3 totals 14 residues. Germline CDR1 LNHDA, CDR2 SQIVND (reference sequence). The V end lost 4 bases, the J end lost 2 bases, and 11 bases lay between the germline ends. The DNA of the CDR3 is TGTGCCAGTAGTAAGGAGGGACGGAACTATGGCTACACCTTC. This encodes CASSKEGRNYGYTF.

This rearrangement joins TRBV6-1 to TRBJ1-2; tentatively, D is TRBD1 (5 bases). Germline lookup yields CDR1 MNHNS and CDR2 SASEGT. V was trimmed by 4 bases and J by 3 bases, leaving 9 bases between them. The CDR3 contains 13 residues. The CDR3 protein is CASSVRGDYGYTF. The CDR3 bases are TGTGCCAGCAGTGTTCGGGGGGACTATGGCTACACCTTC.

The V gene is TRBV7-9, the J gene TRBJ2-7, with a possible D match to TRBD2 (6 bases). Trimming pared 1 base from V and 2 bases from J, leaving 12 bases between. The CDR3 covers 15 residues. CDR1 and CDR2 (germline): SEHNR, FQNEAQ (reference sequence). The CDR3 DNA reads as TGTGCCAGCAGCTTAGATGGGACTCCCACCTACGAGCAGTACTTC. Its translation: CASSLDGTPTYEQYF.

V is TRBV19 and J is TRBJ1-5, with unresolved D. Between the trimmed V and J ends, which lost 0 bases and 5 bases, there was a span of 8 bases. The CDR3 spans 14 residues. Per the germline V gene, CDR1 is LNHDA and CDR2 is SQIVND (reference sequence). The CDR3 bases are TGTGCCAGTAGTATAGATCGGACCGATCAGCCCCAGCATTTT. Translating it yields CASSIDRTDQPQHF.

Note on this clone: The same CDR3 arises from other DNA sequences in this sample as well. The chain has TRBV11-2 and TRBJ2-7; D not resolved. The V gene's germline CDR1 is SGHAT and CDR2 FQNNGV. The CDR3 loop spans 11 amino acids. V was cut by 1 base and J by 2 bases, with 0 bases left in between. CDR3: CASSLAYEQYF. CDR3 bases: TGTGCCAGCAGCTTAGCCTACGAGCAGTACTTC.

This chain joins TRBV7-2 and TRBJ1-2; TRBD1 aligns across 8 bases. Trimming removed 5 bases from V and 4 bases from J; junction bases left unmatched: 9. The CDR3 runs 15 residues. Per germline, CDR1 SGHTA and CDR2 FQGNSA. CDR3 sequence reads: CASSRRSGTGYGYTF. CDR3 in DNA: TGTGCCAGCAGCAGGCGCTCCGGGACAGGCTATGGCTACACCTTC.

This chain connects TRBV4-1 to TRBJ2-3; D is undetermined. V was cut by 0 bases and J by 4 bases, with 14 bases left in between. In germline, CDR1 is MGHRA, CDR2 YSYEKL. The CDR3 has 16 amino acids. The CDR3 sequence: CASSQDWGFNADTQYF. CDR3 coding DNA: TGCGCCAGCAGCCAAGATTGGGGTTTCAATGCAGATACGCAGTATTTT.

In nucleotides, the CDR3 is TGTGCCAGCAGCCTGCGGGAGACCCAGTACTTC. It translates to CASSLRETQYF. This sequence joins TRBV11-1 and TRBJ2-5; D not certain. The CDR3 has 11 amino acids. CDR1 and CDR2 from the germline V gene are SGHAT and FQDESV (reference sequence). V was clipped by 5 bases and J by 5 bases, with 6 bases between them.

This clone was observed a single time. The chain couples TRBV7-9 to TRBJ2-6; D not certain. This CDR3 contains 15 residues. Trimming shortened V by 3 bases and J by 0 bases, and 6 bases separated the two germline ends. CDR1 SEHNR and CDR2 FQNEAQ come from the germline V gene (reference sequence). The CDR3 loop is CASSFSISGANVLTF. The CDR3 DNA sequence: TGTGCCAGCAGCTTCAGTATCTCTGGGGCCAACGTCCTGACTTTC.

This sequence joins TRBV30 and TRBJ1-5; unclear D gene. Germline CDR1 is GTSNPN and CDR2 is SVGIG (reference sequence). V lost 0 bases and J lost 5, with 11 bases in between. The CDR3 spans 14 residues. CDR3 in DNA: TGTGCCTGGAGTGTAGTTCAGGTATATCAGCCCCAGCATTTT. Translating gives CAWSVVQVYQPQHF.

The V gene is TRBV5-1, the J gene TRBJ1-4; D is undetermined. The germline V gene encodes CDR1 SGHRS and CDR2 YFSETQ. Trimming took off 8 bases at V and 7 bases at J, with 15 bases between the two ends. The CDR3 contains 13 residues. CDR3 nucleotides: TGCGCCAGTTCCGGGGAAATAGGTGAAAAACTGTTTTTT. This sequence encodes CASSGEIGEKLFF.

This CDR3 is CASSSLQDNEQFF. The CDR3 DNA follows: TGTGCCAGCAGCTCCCTTCAGGACAATGAGCAGTTCTTC. The V gene is TRBV11-3, the J gene TRBJ2-1, with unresolved D. The CDR3 runs 13 residues. Germline CDR1 SGHNT, CDR2 YENEEA. V was clipped by 4 bases and J by 5 bases, with 9 bases between them.

A single count supports this clone. J is TRBJ1-3 and V is TRBV30, with no clear D. The V gene lost 4 bases and the J gene lost 1 base, with 8 bases spanning the gap. The CDR3 spans 13 residues. Germline assignment: CDR1 GTSNPN and CDR2 SVGIG (reference sequence). In DNA form, the CDR3 reads TGTGCCTGGACGTGGAGTTCTGGAAACACCATATATTTT. This translates into CAWTWSSGNTIYF.

The V and J genes are TRBV4-2 and TRBJ2-7; 7 positions agree with TRBD1. The CDR3 is 15 residues long. Trimming removed 4 bases from V and 6 bases from J; junction bases left unmatched: 12. CDR1 is LGHNA and CDR2 is YNFKEQ in the germline V gene. The CDR3 nucleotides are TGTGCCAGCAGCCCGACCTCCCTACAGGGGTCCGAGCAGTACTTC. It codes for CASSPTSLQGSEQYF.

J is TRBJ2-3 and V is TRBV6-6, with 8 bases that match TRBD1. There are 15 residues in the CDR3. CDR1 MNHNY and CDR2 SVGAGI come from the germline V gene (reference sequence). The V segment lost 2 bases and the J segment 1 base; nucleotides outside the gene matches: 2. CDR3 in amino acids: CASSYLTGGTDTQYF. CDR3 bases: TGTGCCAGCAGTTACCTGACAGGGGGCACAGATACGCAGTATTTT.